This TCR beta chain was obtained from a study of blood T cell repertoires in COVID-19. TCRdb's copy holds only in-frame clones and misses some; the assay was immunoSEQ multiplex PCR. The table includes about 59,000 clones, 80% detected once. V lost 1 base to trimming and J lost 6 bases, with 13 bases between them. The CDR3 has 14 amino acids. In germline, CDR1 is SEHNR, CDR2 FQNEAQ (reference sequence). The source material was peripheral blood. The V gene is TRBV7-9, the J gene TRBJ2-7; D not resolved. The sequence was collected from a man in his 60s with acute or convalescent COVID-19. Written as DNA, the CDR3 is TGTGCCAGCAGCTTAGGACTTGACGGTGTCGAGCAGTACTTC. This sequence encodes CASSLGLDGVEQYF.